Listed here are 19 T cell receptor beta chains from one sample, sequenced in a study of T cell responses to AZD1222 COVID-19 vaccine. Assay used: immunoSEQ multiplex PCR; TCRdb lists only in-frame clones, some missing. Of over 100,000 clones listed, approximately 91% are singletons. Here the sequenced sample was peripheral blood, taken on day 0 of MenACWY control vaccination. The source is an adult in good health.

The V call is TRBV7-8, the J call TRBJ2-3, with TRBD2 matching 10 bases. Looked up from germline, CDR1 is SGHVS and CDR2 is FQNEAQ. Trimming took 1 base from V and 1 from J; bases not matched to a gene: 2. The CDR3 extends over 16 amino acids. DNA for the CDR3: TGTGCCAGCAGCTTAGGAGCGGGGGGGGGCACAGATACGCAGTATTTT. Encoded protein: CASSLGAGGGTDTQYF.

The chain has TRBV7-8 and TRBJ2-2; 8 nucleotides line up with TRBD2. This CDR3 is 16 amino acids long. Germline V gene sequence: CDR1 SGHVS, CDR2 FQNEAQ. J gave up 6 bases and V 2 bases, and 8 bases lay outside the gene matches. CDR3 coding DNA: TGTGCCAGCAGCTTATCAGCGGGGGCGGGGGCCGGGGAGCTGTTTTTT. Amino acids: CASSLSAGAGAGELFF.

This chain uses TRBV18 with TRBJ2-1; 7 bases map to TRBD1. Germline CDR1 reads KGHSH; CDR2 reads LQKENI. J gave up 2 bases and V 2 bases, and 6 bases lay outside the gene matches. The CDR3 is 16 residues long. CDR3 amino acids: CASSPGQAATYNEQFF. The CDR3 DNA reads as TGTGCCAGCTCACCAGGACAGGCCGCTACCTACAATGAGCAGTTCTTC.

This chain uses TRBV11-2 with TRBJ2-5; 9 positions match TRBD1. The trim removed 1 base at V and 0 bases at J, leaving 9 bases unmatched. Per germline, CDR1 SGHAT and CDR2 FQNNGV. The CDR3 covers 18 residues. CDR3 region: CASSLVSWDRVYQETQYF. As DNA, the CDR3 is TGTGCCAGCAGCTTAGTCTCGTGGGACAGGGTCTACCAAGAGACCCAGTACTTC.

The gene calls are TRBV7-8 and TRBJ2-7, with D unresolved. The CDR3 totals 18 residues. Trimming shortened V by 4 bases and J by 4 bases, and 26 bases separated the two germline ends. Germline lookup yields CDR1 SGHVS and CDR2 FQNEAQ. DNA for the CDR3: TGTGCCAGCAGCTCAGAAAGATTGTACCTCGCTCGACGTTACGAGCAGTACTTC. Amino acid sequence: CASSSERLYLARRYEQYF.

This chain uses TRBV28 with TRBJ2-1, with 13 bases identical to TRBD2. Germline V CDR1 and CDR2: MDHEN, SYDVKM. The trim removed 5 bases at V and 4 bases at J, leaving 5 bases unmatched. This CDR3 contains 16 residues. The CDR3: CASSMGLAGRYNEQFF. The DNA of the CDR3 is TGTGCCAGCAGTATGGGACTAGCGGGGAGGTACAATGAGCAGTTCTTC.

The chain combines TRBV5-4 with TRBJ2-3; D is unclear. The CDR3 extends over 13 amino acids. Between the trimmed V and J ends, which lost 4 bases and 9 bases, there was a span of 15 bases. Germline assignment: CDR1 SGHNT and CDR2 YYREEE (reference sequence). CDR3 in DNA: TGTGCCAGCAGCGATGACCCCCACCCCACGCAGTATTTT. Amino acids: CASSDDPHPTQYF.

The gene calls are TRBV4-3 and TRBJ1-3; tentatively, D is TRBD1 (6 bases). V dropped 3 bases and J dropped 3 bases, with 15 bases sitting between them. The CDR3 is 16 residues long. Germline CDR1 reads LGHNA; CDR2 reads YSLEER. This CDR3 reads CASSHVIGGNGNTIYF. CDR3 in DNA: TGCGCCAGCAGCCACGTCATAGGGGGGAATGGAAACACCATATATTTT.

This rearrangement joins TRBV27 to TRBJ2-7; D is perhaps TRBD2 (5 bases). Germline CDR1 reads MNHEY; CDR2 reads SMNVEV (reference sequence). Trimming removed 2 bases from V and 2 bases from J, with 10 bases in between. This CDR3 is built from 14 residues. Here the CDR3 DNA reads TGTGCCAGCAGTTTAGAGCGGACCGCCTACGAGCAGTACTTC. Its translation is CASSLERTAYEQYF.

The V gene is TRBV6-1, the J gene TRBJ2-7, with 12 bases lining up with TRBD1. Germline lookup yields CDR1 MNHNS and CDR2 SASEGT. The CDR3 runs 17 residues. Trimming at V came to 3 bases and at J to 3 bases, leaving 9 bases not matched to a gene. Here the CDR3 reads CASSDGGTGGALYEQYF. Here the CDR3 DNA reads TGTGCCAGCAGTGACGGGGGGACAGGGGGCGCGCTCTACGAGCAGTACTTC.

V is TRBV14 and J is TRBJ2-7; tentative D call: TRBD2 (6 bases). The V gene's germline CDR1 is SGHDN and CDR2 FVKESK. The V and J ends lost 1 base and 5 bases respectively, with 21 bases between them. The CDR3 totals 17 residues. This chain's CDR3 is CASSQGYRDSLRDEQYF. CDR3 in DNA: TGTGCCAGCAGCCAAGGGTACCGGGACTCTCTGCGGGACGAGCAGTACTTC.

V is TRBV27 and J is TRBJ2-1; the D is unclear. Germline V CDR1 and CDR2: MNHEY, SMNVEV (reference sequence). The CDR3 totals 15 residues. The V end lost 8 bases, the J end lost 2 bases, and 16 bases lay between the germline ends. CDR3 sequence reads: CASQKDRSTYNEQFF. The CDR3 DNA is TGTGCCAGCCAAAAGGATAGAAGTACCTACAATGAGCAGTTCTTC.

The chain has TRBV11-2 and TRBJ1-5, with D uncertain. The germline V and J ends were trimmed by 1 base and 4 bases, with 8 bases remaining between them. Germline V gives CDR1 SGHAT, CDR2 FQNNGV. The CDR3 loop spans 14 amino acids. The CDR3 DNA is TGTGCCAGCAGCTTAGGATCCCAAAATCAGCCCCAGCATTTT. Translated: CASSLGSQNQPQHF.

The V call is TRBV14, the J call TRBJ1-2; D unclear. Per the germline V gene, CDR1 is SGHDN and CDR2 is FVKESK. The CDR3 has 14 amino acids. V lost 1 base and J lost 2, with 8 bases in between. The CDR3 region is CASSQGLGNYGYTF. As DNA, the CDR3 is TGTGCCAGCAGCCAAGGTCTAGGAAACTATGGCTACACCTTC.

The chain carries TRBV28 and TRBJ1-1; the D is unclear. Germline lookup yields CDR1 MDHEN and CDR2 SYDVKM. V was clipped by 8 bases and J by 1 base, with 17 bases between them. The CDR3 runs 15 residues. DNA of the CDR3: TGTGCCAGCGTACTTTCGGGTTATCGGAACACTGAAGCTTTCTTT. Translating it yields CASVLSGYRNTEAFF. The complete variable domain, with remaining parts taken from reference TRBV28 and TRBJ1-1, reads DVKVTQSSRYLVKRTGEKVFLECVQDMDHENMFWYRQDPGLGLRLIYFSYDVKMKEKGDIPEGYSVSREKKERFSLILESASTNQTSMYLCASVLSGYRNTEAFFGQGTRLTVV.

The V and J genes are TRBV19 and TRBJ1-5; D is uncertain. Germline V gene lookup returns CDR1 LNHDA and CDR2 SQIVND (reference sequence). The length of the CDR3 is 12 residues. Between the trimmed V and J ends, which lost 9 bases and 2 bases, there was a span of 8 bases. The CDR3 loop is CASRDGNQPQHF. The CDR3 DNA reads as TGTGCCAGCCGAGACGGCAATCAGCCCCAGCATTTT.

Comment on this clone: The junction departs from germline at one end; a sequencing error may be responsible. The CDR3 loop is CASNYRDVRGIHEQFF. CDR3 DNA sequence: TGTGCCAGCAATTACCGGGATGTACGTGGGATACATGAGCAGTTCTTC. The V call is TRBV6-5, the J call TRBJ2-1; possibly TRBD2 for D (5 bases). This CDR3 comprises 16 residues. Germline-derived CDR1 and CDR2 are MNHEY and SVGAGI.

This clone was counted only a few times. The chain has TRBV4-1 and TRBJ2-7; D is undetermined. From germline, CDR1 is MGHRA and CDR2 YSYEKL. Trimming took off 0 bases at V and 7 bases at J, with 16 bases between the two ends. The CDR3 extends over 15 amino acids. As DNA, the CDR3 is TGCGCCAGCAGCCAAGAGCACCTATACCTACGGGAGCAGTACTTC. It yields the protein CASSQEHLYLREQYF.

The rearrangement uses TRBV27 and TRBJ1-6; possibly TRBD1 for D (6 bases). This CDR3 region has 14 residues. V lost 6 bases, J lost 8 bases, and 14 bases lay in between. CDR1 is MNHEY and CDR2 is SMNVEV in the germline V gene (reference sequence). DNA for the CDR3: TGTGCCAGCAGCCCTGACAGGTTACATTCACCCCTCCACTTT. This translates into CASSPDRLHSPLHF.